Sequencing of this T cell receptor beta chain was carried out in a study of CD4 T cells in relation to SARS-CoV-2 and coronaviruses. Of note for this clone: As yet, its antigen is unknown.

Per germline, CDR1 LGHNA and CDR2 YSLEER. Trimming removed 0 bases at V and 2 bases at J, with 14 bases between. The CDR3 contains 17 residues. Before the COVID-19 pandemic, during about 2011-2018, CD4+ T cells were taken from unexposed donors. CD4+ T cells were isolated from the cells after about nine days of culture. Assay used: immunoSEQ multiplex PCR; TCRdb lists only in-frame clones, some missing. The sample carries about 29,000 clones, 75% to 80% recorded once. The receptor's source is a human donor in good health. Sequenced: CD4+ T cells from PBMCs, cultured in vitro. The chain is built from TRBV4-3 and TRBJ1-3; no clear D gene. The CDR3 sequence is CASSQERVGLTGNTIYF. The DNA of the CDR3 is TGCGCCAGCAGCCAAGAGAGGGTAGGGCTCACTGGAAACACCATATATTTT.